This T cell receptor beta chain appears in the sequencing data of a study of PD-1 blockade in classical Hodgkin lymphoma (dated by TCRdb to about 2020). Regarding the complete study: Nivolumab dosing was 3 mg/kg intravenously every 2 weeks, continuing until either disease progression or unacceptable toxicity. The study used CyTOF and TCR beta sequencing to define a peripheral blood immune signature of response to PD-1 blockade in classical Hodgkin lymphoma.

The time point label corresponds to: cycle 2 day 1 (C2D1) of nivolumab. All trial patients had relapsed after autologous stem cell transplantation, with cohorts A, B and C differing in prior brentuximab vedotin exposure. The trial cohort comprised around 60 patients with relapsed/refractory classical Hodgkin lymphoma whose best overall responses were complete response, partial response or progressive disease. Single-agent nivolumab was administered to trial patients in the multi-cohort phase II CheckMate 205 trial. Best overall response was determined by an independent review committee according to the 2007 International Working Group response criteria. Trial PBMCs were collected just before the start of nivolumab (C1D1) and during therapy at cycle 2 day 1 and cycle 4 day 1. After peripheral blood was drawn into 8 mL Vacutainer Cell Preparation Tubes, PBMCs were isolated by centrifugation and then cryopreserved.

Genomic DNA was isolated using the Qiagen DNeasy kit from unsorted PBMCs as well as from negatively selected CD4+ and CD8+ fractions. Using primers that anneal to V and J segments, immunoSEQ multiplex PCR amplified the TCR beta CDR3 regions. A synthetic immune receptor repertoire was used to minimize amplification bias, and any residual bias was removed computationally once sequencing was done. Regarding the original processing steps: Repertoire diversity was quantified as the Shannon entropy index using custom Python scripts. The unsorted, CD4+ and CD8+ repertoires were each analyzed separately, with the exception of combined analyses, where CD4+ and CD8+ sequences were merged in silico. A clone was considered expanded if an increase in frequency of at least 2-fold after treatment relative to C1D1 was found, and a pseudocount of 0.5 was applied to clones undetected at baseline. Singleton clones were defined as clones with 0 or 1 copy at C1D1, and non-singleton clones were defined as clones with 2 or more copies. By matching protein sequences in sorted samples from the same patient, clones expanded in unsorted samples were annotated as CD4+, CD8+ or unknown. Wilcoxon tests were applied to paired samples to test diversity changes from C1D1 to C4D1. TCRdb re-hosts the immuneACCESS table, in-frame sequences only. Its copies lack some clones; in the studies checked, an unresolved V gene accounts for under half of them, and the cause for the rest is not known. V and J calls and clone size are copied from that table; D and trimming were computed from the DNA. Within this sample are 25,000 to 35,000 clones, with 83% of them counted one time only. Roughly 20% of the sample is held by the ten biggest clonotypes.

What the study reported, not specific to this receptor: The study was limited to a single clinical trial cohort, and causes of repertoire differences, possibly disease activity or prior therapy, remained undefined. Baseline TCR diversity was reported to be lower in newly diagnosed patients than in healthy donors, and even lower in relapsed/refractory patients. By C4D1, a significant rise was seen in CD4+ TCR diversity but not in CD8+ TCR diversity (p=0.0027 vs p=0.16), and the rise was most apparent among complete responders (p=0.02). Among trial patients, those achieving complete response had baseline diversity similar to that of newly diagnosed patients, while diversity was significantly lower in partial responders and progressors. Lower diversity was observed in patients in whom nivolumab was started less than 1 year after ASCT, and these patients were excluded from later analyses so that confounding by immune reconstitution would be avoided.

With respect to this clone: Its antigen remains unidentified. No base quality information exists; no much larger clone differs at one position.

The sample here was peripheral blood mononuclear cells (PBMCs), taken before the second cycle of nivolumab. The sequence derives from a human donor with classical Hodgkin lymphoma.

The nucleotide sequence is TGTGCCAGCAGTGAGACAGGGGACCTCTTCACTGAAGCTTTCTTT. Its protein reads: CASSETGDLFTEAFF. The sequence is built from TRBV25-1 and TRBJ1-1; 8 junctional bases match TRBD1. CDR1 and CDR2 are read off the germline V gene as MGHDK and SYGVNS. Measured from the cysteine to the phenylalanine, the CDR3 is 15 residues long. CDR3 DNA is the only sequence kept; it has 45 bases, read in frame from the first base. The junction shows trimming of 3 bases on V and 4 bases on J, and the gene matches do not reach 7 bases of it.